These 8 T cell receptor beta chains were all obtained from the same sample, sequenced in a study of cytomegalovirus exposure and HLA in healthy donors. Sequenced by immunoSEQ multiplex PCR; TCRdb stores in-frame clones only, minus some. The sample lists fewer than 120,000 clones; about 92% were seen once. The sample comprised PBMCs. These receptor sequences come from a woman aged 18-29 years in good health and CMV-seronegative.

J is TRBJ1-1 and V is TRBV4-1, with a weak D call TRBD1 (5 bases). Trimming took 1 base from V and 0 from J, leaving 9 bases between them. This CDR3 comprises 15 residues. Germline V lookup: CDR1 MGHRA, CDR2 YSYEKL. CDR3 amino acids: CASSQGSRVNTEAFF. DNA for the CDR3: TGCGCCAGCAGCCAAGGGTCCAGGGTGAACACTGAAGCTTTCTTT.

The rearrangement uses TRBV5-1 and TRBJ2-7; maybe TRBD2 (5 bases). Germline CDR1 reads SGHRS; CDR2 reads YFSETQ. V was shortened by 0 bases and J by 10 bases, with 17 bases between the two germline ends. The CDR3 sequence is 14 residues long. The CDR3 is CASSLDPKTSGQYF. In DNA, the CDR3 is TGCGCCAGCAGCTTGGACCCAAAAACTTCGGGACAGTACTTC.

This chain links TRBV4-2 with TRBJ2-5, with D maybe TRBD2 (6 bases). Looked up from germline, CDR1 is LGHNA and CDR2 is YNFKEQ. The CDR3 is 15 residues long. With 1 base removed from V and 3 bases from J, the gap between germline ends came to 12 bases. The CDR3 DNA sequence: TGTGCCAGCAGCCAAGTCGGGGACTTAAAAGAGACCCAGTACTTC. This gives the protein CASSQVGDLKETQYF.

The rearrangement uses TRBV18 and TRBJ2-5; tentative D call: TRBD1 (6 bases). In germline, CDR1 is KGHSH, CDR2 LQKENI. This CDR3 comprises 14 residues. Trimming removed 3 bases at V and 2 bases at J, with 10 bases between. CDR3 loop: CASSPRDTQETQYF. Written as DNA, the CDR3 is TGTGCCAGCTCACCCCGGGACACACAAGAGACCCAGTACTTC.

The CDR3 DNA reads TGTGCCATCAGTGCGACGTATTTAGCGGGAGATACGCAGTATTTT. This sequence encodes CAISATYLAGDTQYF. The V gene is TRBV10-3, the J gene TRBJ2-3; 7 nucleotides line up with TRBD2. Looked up from germline, CDR1 is ENHRY and CDR2 is SYGVKD. CDR3 length: 15 residues. The J segment lost 5 bases and the V segment lost 4 bases, leaving 9 bases of the junction unmatched.

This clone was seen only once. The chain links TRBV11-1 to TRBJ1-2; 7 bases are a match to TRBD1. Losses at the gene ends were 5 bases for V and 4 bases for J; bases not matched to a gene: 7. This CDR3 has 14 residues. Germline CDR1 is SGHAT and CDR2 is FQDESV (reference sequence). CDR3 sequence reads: CASSLGTASYGYTF. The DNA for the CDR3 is TGTGCCAGCAGCCTCGGGACAGCGAGCTATGGCTACACCTTC.

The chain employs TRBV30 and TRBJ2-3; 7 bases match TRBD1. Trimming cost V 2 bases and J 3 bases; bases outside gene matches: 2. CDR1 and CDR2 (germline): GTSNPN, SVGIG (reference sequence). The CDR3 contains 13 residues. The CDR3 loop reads CAWSLTGTDTQYF. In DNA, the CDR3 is TGTGCCTGGAGTCTGACAGGGACAGATACGCAGTATTTT.

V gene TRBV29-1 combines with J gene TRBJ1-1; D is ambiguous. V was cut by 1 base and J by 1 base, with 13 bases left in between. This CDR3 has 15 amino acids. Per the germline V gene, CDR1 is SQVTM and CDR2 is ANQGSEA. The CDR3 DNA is TGCAGCGTTGAAGGGTCAACAGAAGGGAACACTGAAGCTTTCTTT. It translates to CSVEGSTEGNTEAFF.